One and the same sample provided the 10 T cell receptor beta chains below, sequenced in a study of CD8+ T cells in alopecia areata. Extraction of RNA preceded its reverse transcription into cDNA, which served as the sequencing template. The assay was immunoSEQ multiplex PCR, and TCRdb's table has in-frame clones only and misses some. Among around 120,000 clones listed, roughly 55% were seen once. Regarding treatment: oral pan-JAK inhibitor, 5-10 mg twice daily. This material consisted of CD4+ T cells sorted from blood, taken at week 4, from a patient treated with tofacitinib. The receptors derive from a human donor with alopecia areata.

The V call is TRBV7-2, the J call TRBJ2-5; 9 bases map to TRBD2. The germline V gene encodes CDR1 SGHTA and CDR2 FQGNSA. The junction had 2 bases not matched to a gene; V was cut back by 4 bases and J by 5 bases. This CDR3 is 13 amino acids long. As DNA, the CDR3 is TGTGCCAGCAGCTCAGGGACTAGCGAGACCCAGTACTTC. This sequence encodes CASSSGTSETQYF.

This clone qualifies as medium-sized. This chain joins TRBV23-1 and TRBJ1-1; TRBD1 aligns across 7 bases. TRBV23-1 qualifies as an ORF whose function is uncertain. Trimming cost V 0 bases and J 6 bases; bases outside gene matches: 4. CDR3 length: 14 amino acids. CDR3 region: CASSQSGRGPEAFF. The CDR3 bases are TGCGCCAGCAGTCAATCGGGGAGGGGGCCTGAAGCTTTCTTT.

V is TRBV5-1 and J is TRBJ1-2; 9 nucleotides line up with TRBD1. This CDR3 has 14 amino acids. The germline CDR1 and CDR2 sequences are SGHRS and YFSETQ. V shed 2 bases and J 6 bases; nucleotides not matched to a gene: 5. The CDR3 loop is CASSFRQGEDGYTF. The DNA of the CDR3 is TGCGCCAGCAGCTTCCGACAGGGGGAGGATGGCTACACCTTC. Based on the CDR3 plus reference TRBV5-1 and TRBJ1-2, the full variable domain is KAGVTQTPRYLIKTRGQQVTLSCSPISGHRSVSWYQQTPGQGLQFLFEYFSETQRNKGNFPGRFSGRQFSNSRSEMNVSTLELGDSALYLCASSFRQGEDGYTFGSGTRLTVV.

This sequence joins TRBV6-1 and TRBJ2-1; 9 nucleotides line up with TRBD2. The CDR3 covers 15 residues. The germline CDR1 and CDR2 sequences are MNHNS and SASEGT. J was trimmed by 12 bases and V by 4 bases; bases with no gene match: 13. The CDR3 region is CASSAFVAGVGGQFF. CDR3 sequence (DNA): TGTGCCAGCAGTGCCTTTGTAGCGGGAGTGGGGGGGCAGTTCTTC.

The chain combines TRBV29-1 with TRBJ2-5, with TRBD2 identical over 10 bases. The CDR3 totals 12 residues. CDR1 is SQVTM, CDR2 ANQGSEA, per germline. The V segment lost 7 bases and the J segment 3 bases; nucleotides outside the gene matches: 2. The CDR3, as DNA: TGCAGCGGCGGACTAGCGGAAGAGACCCAGTACTTC. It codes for CSGGLAEETQYF.

The CDR3 bases are TGCAGCGTTCGTCAGGGGGAAGACATTCAGTACTTC. Protein product: CSVRQGEDIQYF. J is TRBJ2-4 and V is TRBV29-1; the match to TRBD1 covers 7 bases. The V gene end was trimmed by 5 bases and the J gene end by 8 bases; junction bases not matched to a gene: 6. The germline CDR1 and CDR2 sequences are SQVTM and ANQGSEA. This CDR3 has 12 amino acids.

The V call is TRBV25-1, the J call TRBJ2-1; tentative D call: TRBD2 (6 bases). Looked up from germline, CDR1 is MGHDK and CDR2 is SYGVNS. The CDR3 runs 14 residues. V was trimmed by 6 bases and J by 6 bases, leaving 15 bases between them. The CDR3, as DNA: TGTGCCAGCAGCGATGACGGGAGTTTCAATGAGCAGTTCTTC. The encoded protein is CASSDDGSFNEQFF.

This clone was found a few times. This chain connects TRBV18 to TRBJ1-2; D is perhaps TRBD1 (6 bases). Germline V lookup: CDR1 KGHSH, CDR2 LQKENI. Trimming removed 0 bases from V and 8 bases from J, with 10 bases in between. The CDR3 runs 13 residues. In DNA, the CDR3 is TGTGCCAGCTCACCACCGGCAGGGGAAGGCTACACCTTC. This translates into CASSPPAGEGYTF. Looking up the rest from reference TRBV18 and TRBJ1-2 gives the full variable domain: NAGVMQNPRHLVRRRGQEARLRCSPMKGHSHVYWYRQLPEEGLKFMVYLQKENIIDESGMPKERFSAEFPKEGPSILRIQQVVRGDSAAYFCASSPPAGEGYTFGSGTRLTVV.

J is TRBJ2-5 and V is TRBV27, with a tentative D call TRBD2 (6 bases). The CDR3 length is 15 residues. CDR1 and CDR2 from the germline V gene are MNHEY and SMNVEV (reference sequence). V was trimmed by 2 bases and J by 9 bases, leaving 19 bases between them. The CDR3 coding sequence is TGTGCCAGCAGTTTAAGGCGGGGCCCCCTGGGGGCCCAGTACTTC. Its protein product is CASSLRRGPLGAQYF.

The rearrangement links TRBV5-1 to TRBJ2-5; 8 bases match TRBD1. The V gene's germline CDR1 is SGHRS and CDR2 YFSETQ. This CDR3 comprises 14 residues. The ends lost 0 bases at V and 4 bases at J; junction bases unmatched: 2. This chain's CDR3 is CASSLVGQGETQYF. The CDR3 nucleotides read TGCGCCAGCAGCTTGGTTGGACAGGGAGAGACCCAGTACTTC.